This TCR beta chain is drawn from a study of T cell responses to AZD1222 COVID-19 vaccine. Doses given second, at about 4 or about 12 weeks, were pooled. The germline V and J ends were trimmed by 1 base and 7 bases, with 13 bases remaining between them. CDR1 is MGHRA, CDR2 YSYEKL, per germline. CDR3 length: 15 amino acids. This clone was counted only a few times. Data came from immunoSEQ multiplex PCR; TCRdb stores just in-frame clones and leaves some out. Of about 94,000 clones listed, approximately 90% are singletons. Here the sequenced sample was peripheral blood, taken 28 days after the second AZD1222 dose. This clonotype was sampled from an adult who received the AZD1222 COVID-19 vaccine. The rearrangement joins TRBV4-1 to TRBJ2-2; perhaps TRBD2 as D (5 bases). CDR3 amino acids: CASSQVPGYSGELFF. As DNA, the CDR3 is TGCGCCAGCAGCCAAGTTCCGGGGTACAGCGGGGAGCTGTTTTTT.